The 22 T cell receptor beta chains reported below all come from one sample, sequenced in a study of blood T cell repertoires in COVID-19. Libraries were prepared by immunoSEQ multiplex PCR; TCRdb keeps only in-frame clonotypes and omits some of them. This repertoire shows some 220,000 clones, 82% found once; its top ten account for 5.2%. The specimen was peripheral blood. These receptors were obtained from a woman in her 70s with COVID-19, enrolled during active disease.

V is TRBV12-3 or TRBV12-4 and J is TRBJ2-7; tentatively, D is TRBD1 (6 bases). This CDR3 comprises 13 residues. V was shortened by 2 bases and J by 3 bases, with 8 bases between the two germline ends. The CDR3 is CASSLKQGYEQYF. CDR3 nucleotides: TGTGCCAGCAGTTTAAAACAGGGCTACGAGCAGTACTTC.

The J gene is TRBJ2-1, the V gene TRBV4-2; D unclear. Germline loops: CDR1 LGHNA, CDR2 YNFKEQ. The germline V and J ends were trimmed by 2 bases and 10 bases, with 12 bases remaining between them. This CDR3 has 13 residues. CDR3 protein: CASSQKAYVEQFF. As DNA, the CDR3 is TGTGCCAGCAGCCAAAAAGCGTACGTAGAGCAGTTCTTC.

The V and J genes are TRBV28 and TRBJ2-6; TRBD1 matches 7 bases. Germline assignment: CDR1 MDHEN and CDR2 SYDVKM. This CDR3 has 16 residues. V lost 6 bases and J lost 0; bases outside the gene matches: 5. DNA for the CDR3: TGTGCCAGCAGCTCCGGGACAGACTCTGGGGCCAACGTCCTGACTTTC. Translating gives CASSSGTDSGANVLTF.

The chain combines TRBV27 with TRBJ1-1; 8 nucleotides line up with TRBD1. V was clipped by 5 bases and J by 3 bases; unmatched bases: 5. The germline gives CDR1 MNHEY, CDR2 SMNVEV (reference sequence). This CDR3 comprises 14 residues. The CDR3 sequence is CASSPTGGYTEAFF. CDR3 DNA sequence: TGTGCCAGCAGTCCAACAGGGGGATACACTGAAGCTTTCTTT.

V usage is TRBV30 and J usage is TRBJ2-2; possibly TRBD1 for D (5 bases). V lost 0 bases, J lost 1 base, and 12 bases lay in between. The germline V gene encodes CDR1 GTSNPN and CDR2 SVGIG (reference sequence). This CDR3 is 16 amino acids long. The CDR3 spells CAWSVRGRVNTGELFF. The CDR3 DNA is TGTGCCTGGAGTGTACGAGGCAGGGTGAACACCGGGGAGCTGTTTTTT.

V usage is TRBV5-1 and J usage is TRBJ2-5; TRBD2 agrees at 9 bases. The CDR3 covers 14 residues. Per the germline V gene, CDR1 is SGHRS and CDR2 is YFSETQ. Trimming cost V 3 bases and J 1 base; bases outside gene matches: 1. The CDR3 region has the DNA TGCGCCAGCAGCTCTAGCGGGATCCAAGAGACCCAGTACTTC. The encoded protein is CASSSSGIQETQYF.

This chain connects TRBV7-2 to TRBJ2-2; 13 positions agree with TRBD2. Germline CDR1 and CDR2: SGHTA and FQGNSA. V shed 1 base and J 5 bases; nucleotides not matched to a gene: 4. CDR3 size: 17 residues. The CDR3 sequence is CASSLDGLAGVTGELFF. The CDR3 DNA reads as TGTGCCAGCAGCTTAGATGGACTAGCGGGAGTGACCGGGGAGCTGTTTTTT.

The chain links TRBV28 to TRBJ2-2; no clear D. Trimming took off 10 bases at V and 0 bases at J, with 15 bases between the two ends. Per germline, CDR1 MDHEN and CDR2 SYDVKM. The CDR3 consists of 15 residues. CDR3 bases: TGTGCCATTGAGAGCCTATTCGCGAACACCGGGGAGCTGTTTTTT. Translated, it gives CAIESLFANTGELFF.

This chain connects TRBV9 to TRBJ2-1, with 14 bases matching TRBD2. Trimming removed 0 bases from V and 8 bases from J; junction bases left unmatched: 4. Germline V lookup: CDR1 SGDLS, CDR2 YYNGEE. The CDR3 runs to 16 residues. CDR3 amino acids: CASSVGGLAGAYEQFF. The CDR3 DNA sequence: TGTGCCAGCAGCGTAGGGGGACTAGCGGGAGCCTATGAGCAGTTCTTC.

This clone showed up just a few times. This rearrangement joins TRBV27 to TRBJ2-3; D ambiguous. This CDR3 comprises 14 residues. CDR1 and CDR2 (germline): MNHEY, SMNVEV (reference sequence). Trimming took off 7 bases at V and 0 bases at J, with 11 bases between the two ends. CDR3 sequence reads: CASKIYRSTDTQYF. Here the CDR3 DNA reads TGTGCCAGCAAAATTTATCGGAGCACAGATACGCAGTATTTT.

The genes are TRBV7-2 and TRBJ2-1; D gene unclear. V lost 5 bases and J lost 6, with 14 bases in between. Germline CDR1 is SGHTA and CDR2 is FQGNSA. This CDR3 is built from 14 residues. CDR3 bases: TGTGCCAGCAGCCCCCACACGCAGCGCAATGAGCAGTTCTTC. It codes for CASSPHTQRNEQFF.

The chain employs TRBV7-2 and TRBJ2-1, with 10 bases lining up with TRBD2. The length of the CDR3 is 15 residues. The V and J ends lost 4 bases and 6 bases, in that order; junction bases with no gene match: 6. The germline CDR1 and CDR2 sequences are SGHTA and FQGNSA. The chain's CDR3 is CASSSSGRALNEQFF. As DNA, the CDR3 is TGTGCCAGCAGCTCAAGCGGGAGGGCCCTCAATGAGCAGTTCTTC.

This chain joins TRBV6-5 and TRBJ2-1, with 7 nucleotides matching TRBD2. In germline, CDR1 is MNHEY, CDR2 SVGAGI. The CDR3 runs to 13 residues. V trimming: 5 bases; J trimming: 6 bases; junction bases outside the gene matches: 4. CDR3 nucleotides: TGTGCCAGCAGTCGGACTAGAGCCAATGAGCAGTTCTTC. Translated: CASSRTRANEQFF.

The chain uses TRBV6-1 and TRBJ2-3, with D possibly TRBD2 on 6 matching bases. V gave up 2 bases and J gave up 6 bases, with 27 bases separating them. The CDR3 runs to 19 residues. Germline lookup yields CDR1 MNHNS and CDR2 SASEGT. The CDR3 protein is CASSEYLRGIGGKGDTQYF. The DNA of the CDR3 is TGTGCCAGCAGTGAATATTTGAGAGGGATTGGGGGGAAGGGGGATACGCAGTATTTT.

The CDR3 DNA is TGTGCCAGCAGCTCACTCGACAGGGAGCAAACTGAAGCTTTCTTT. Amino acids: CASSSLDREQTEAFF. This chain links TRBV5-6 with TRBJ1-1, with 7 bases fitting TRBD1. Germline V gene lookup returns CDR1 SGHDT and CDR2 YYEEEE. The V and J ends lost 3 bases and 5 bases, in that order; junction bases with no gene match: 10. This CDR3 has 15 amino acids.

The table lists this clone with a count of one. The rearrangement joins TRBV7-2 to TRBJ2-7; 8 nucleotides match TRBD2. The CDR3 is 17 amino acids. The germline gives CDR1 SGHTA, CDR2 FQGNSA. V lost 5 bases and J lost 0; bases outside the gene matches: 12. DNA of the CDR3: TGTGCCAGCAGCCTTACCGGGGGCGGGAGGAACTCCTACGAGCAGTACTTC. Its translation is CASSLTGGGRNSYEQYF. The whole variable domain, remainder taken from reference TRBV7-2 and TRBJ2-7, is GAGVSQSPSNKVTEKGKDVELRCDPISGHTALYWYRQSLGQGLEFLIYFQGNSAPDKSGLPSDRFSAERTGGSVSTLTIQRTQQEDSAVYLCASSLTGGGRNSYEQYFGPGTRLTVT.

The rearrangement uses TRBV4-3 and TRBJ2-1, with D possibly being TRBD2 (6 bases). V gave up 0 bases and J gave up 2 bases, with 11 bases separating them. The CDR3 contains 16 residues. Germline CDR1 reads LGHNA; CDR2 reads YSLEER. The CDR3 nucleotides read TGCGCCAGCAGCCAAGACTCGCGGGGTACCTACAATGAGCAGTTCTTC. Translating gives CASSQDSRGTYNEQFF.

V and J are TRBV7-9 and TRBJ2-3; 7 nucleotides match TRBD2. The germline V gene encodes CDR1 SEHNR and CDR2 FQNEAQ (reference sequence). Unmatched junction bases numbered 11, after V lost 4 bases and J lost 4 bases. The CDR3 runs 16 residues. The CDR3 loop is CASSSFGGRAADTQYF. The CDR3 DNA reads TGTGCCAGCAGCTCTTTTGGGGGGAGGGCCGCAGATACGCAGTATTTT.

For the CDR3, the DNA is TGTGCCATCAGTCTTCGTGGAGGTTCAGATACGCAGTATTTT. Amino acid sequence: CAISLRGGSDTQYF. The J gene is TRBJ2-3, the V gene TRBV10-3; D perhaps matches TRBD2 (5 bases). CDR3 size: 14 residues. Germline assignment: CDR1 ENHRY and CDR2 SYGVKD. V lost 5 bases and J 4 bases, leaving 13 bases between the germline ends.

The chain joins TRBV19 to TRBJ2-1, with 14 bases lining up with TRBD2. V lost 3 bases to trimming and J lost 14 bases; unmatched junction nucleotides: 12. This CDR3 is built from 16 residues. Germline lookup yields CDR1 LNHDA and CDR2 SQIVND (reference sequence). CDR3 residues: CASSIQGGLAGGQEFF. Written as DNA, the CDR3 is TGTGCCAGTAGTATCCAGGGCGGACTAGCGGGAGGCCAGGAGTTCTTC.

The chain links TRBV5-1 to TRBJ1-2; 7 bases align to TRBD1. Germline loops: CDR1 SGHRS, CDR2 YFSETQ. The length of the CDR3 is 15 residues. V was clipped by 4 bases and J by 2 bases; unmatched bases: 8. CDR3: CASSGPGQTNYGYTF. The CDR3 DNA reads TGCGCCAGCAGCGGTCCGGGACAGACCAACTATGGCTACACCTTC.

V and J are TRBV6-5 and TRBJ1-5; TRBD1 agrees at 7 bases. This CDR3 region has 15 residues. Trimming cost V 6 bases and J 0 bases; bases outside gene matches: 5. The germline V gene encodes CDR1 MNHEY and CDR2 SVGAGI. In nucleotides, the CDR3 is TGTGCCAGCAGGGGGACAGTTAATAGCAATCAGCCCCAGCATTTT. Protein product: CASRGTVNSNQPQHF.